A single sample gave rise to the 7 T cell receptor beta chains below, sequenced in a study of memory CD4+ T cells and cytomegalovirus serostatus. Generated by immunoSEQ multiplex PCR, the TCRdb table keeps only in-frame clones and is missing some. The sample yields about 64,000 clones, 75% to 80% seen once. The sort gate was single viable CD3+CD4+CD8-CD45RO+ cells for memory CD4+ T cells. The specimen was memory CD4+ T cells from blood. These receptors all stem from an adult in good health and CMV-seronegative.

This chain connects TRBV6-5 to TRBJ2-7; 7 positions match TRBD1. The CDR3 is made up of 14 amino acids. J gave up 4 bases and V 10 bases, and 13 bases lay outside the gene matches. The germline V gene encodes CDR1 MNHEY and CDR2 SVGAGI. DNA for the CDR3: TGTGCCACGTCTCACCGGGACAGATCTTACGAGCAGTACTTC. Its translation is CATSHRDRSYEQYF.

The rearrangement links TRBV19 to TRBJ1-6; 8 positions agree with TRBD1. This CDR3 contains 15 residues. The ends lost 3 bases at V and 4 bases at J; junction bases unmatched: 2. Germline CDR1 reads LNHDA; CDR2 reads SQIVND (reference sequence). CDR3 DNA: TGTGCCAGTAGTATTCGGACAGGGTATAATTCACCCCTCCACTTT. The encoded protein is CASSIRTGYNSPLHF.

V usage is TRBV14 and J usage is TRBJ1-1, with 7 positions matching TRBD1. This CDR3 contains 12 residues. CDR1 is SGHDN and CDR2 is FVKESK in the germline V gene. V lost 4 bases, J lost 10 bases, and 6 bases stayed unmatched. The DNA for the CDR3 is TGTGCCAGCAGCCGTGAGGGGGCGGTAGCTTTCTTT. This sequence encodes CASSREGAVAFF.

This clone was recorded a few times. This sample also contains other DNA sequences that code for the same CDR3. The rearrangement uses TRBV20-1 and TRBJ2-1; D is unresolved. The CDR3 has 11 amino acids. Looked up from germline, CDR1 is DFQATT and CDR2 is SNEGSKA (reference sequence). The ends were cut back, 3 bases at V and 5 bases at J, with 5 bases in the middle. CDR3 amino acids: CSASPHNEQFF. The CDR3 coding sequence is TGCAGTGCTAGTCCCCACAATGAGCAGTTCTTC.

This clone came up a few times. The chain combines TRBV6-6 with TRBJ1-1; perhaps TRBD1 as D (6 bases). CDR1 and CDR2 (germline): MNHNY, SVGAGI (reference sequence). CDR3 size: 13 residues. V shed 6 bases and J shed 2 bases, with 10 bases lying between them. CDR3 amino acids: CASRRQENTEAFF. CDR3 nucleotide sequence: TGTGCCAGCAGAAGACAGGAAAACACTGAAGCTTTCTTT.

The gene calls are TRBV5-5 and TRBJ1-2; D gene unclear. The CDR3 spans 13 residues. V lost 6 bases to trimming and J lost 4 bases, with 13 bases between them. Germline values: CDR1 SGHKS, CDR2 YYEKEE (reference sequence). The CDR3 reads CASTRPGIYGYTF. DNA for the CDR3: TGTGCCAGCACCCGCCCCGGGATCTATGGCTACACCTTC.

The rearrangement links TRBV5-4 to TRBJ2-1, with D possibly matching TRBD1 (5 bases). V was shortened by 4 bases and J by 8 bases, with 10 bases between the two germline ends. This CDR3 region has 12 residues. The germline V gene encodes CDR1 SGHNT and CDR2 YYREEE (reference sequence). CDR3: CASSPLTDEQFF. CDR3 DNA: TGTGCCAGCAGCCCCTTGACAGATGAGCAGTTCTTC. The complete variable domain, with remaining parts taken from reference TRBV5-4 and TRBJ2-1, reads ETGVTQSPTHLIKTRGQQVTLRCSSQSGHNTVSWYQQALGQGPQFIFQYYREEENGRGNFPPRFSGLQFPNYSSELNVNALELDDSALYLCASSPLTDEQFFGPGTRLTVL.